This T cell receptor beta chain was recovered during a study of control samples from healthy donors and cancer patients. The length of the CDR3 is 15 residues. The ends lost 0 bases at V and 5 bases at J; junction bases unmatched: 7. Germline values: CDR1 LGHDT, CDR2 YNNKEL (reference sequence). The data were produced by immunoSEQ multiplex PCR, yet TCRdb's version contains in-frame clones alone and is incomplete. The profile shows 150,000 to 200,000 clones, about 94% of them singletons. This TCR was recovered from a woman aged 40 to 50 in good health. The sequenced material came from blood. The chain joins TRBV3-1 (or the pseudogene TRBV3-2) to TRBJ2-7; 7 nucleotides line up with TRBD1. In DNA form, the CDR3 reads TGTGCCAGCAGCCAAGAAGGGCAGGGGGTCGACGAGCAGTACTTC. Its translation is CASSQEGQGVDEQYF.